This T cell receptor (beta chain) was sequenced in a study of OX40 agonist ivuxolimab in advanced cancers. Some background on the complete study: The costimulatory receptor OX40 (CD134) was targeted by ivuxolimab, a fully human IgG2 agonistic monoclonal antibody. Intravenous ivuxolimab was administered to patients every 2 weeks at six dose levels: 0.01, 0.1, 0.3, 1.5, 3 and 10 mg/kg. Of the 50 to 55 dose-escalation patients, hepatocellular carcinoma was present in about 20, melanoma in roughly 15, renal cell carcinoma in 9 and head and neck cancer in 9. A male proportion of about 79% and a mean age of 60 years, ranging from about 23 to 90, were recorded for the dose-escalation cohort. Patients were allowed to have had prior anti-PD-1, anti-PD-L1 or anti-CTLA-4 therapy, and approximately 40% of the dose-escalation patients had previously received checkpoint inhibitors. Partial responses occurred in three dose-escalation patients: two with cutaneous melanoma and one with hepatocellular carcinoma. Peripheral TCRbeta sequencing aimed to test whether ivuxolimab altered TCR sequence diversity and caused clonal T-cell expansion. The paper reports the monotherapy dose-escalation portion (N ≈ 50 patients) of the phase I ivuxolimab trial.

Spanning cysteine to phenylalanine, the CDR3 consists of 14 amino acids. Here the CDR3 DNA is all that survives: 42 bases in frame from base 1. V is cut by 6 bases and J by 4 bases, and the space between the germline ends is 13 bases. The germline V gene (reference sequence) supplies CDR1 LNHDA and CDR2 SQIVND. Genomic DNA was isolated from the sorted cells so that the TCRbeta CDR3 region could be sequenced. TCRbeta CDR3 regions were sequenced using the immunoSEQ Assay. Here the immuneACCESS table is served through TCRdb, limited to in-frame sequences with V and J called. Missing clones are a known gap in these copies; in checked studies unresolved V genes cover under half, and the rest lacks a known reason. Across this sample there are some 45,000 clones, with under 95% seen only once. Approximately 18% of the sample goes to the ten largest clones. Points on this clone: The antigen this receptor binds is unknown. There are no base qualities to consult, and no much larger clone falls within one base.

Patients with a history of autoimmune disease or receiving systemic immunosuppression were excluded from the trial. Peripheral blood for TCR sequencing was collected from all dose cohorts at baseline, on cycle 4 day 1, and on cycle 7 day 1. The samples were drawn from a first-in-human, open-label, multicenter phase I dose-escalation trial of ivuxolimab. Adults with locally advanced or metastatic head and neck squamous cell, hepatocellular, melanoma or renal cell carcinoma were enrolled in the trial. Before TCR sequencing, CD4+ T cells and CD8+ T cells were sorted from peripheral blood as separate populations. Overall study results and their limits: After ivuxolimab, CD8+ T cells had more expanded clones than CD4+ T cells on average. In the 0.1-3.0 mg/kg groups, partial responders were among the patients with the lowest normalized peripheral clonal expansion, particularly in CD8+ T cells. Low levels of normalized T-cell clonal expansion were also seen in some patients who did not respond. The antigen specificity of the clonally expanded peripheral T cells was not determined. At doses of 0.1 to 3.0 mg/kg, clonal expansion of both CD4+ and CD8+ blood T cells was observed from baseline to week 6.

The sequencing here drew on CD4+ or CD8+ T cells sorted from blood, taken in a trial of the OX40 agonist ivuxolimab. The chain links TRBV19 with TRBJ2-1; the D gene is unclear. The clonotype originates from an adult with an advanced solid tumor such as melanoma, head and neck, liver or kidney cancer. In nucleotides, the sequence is TGTGCCAGTAGGTCCACGGAAAAATACAATGAGCAGTTCTTC. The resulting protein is CASRSTEKYNEQFF.